These 32 T cell receptor beta chains were all obtained from the same sample, sequenced in a study of cytomegalovirus exposure and HLA in healthy donors. This PCR relied on a set of 60 Vbeta primers and 13 Jbeta primers. This table comes from immunoSEQ multiplex PCR, and its TCRdb copy is limited to in-frame clones, with some not included. Of roughly 87,000 clones in the sample, about 85% were seen once. Sequencing was done on a sample of PBMCs. These receptors all stem from a woman aged 40 to 55 in good health and CMV-seropositive.

This clone was observed a handful of times. The chain joins TRBV19 to TRBJ2-2, with 8 bases identical to TRBD2. The CDR3 is 15 amino acids. V shed 2 bases, J shed 3 bases, and the junction held 2 bases outside the gene matches. The germline gives CDR1 LNHDA, CDR2 SQIVND (reference sequence). The CDR3 nucleotides are TGTGCCAGTAGTATAACTAGCGGTTACACCGGGGAGCTGTTTTTT. Its protein product is CASSITSGYTGELFF.

This clone appeared a few times. The J gene is TRBJ2-1, the V gene TRBV10-1; 9 positions match TRBD2. The V and J ends lost 6 bases and 10 bases, in that order; junction bases with no gene match: 7. The germline V gene has CDR1 WNHNN and CDR2 SYGVQD (reference sequence). The CDR3 totals 13 residues. The CDR3 DNA is TGCGCCAGCAGCCCCGGGGGACTAGCAGAGCAGTTCTTC. Translating gives CASSPGGLAEQFF.

This clone appeared once. The chain has TRBV30 and TRBJ2-2; TRBD2 matches at 8 bases. From germline, CDR1 is GTSNPN and CDR2 SVGIG (reference sequence). The CDR3 sequence is 16 residues long. V trimming: 3 bases; J trimming: 3 bases; junction bases outside the gene matches: 9. The CDR3: CAWRTGRVADTGELFF. The DNA for the CDR3 is TGTGCCTGGAGGACCGGGAGGGTCGCTGACACCGGGGAGCTGTTTTTT.

This chain links TRBV18 with TRBJ1-2, with 8 bases aligning to TRBD1. The CDR3 consists of 14 residues. With 2 bases clipped from V and 6 bases from J, the junction kept 5 bases outside the gene matches. The germline V gene has CDR1 KGHSH and CDR2 LQKENI. CDR3 sequence (DNA): TGTGCCAGCTCACCAATCGGACAGGGAGATGGCTACACCTTC. It is translated as CASSPIGQGDGYTF.

The chain joins TRBV7-9 to TRBJ2-1, with D perhaps matching TRBD1 (6 bases). Germline V CDR1 and CDR2: SEHNR, FQNEAQ (reference sequence). Trimming removed 2 bases at V and 0 bases at J, with 14 bases between. The CDR3 sequence is 17 residues long. The CDR3 DNA follows: TGTGCCAGCAGCTTATCCGGACAGCGTAGCTCCTACAATGAGCAGTTCTTC. Its protein is CASSLSGQRSSYNEQFF.

The rearrangement joins TRBV7-3 to TRBJ2-2, with 7 bases lining up with TRBD2. The CDR3 has 14 amino acids. Germline V gene data show CDR1 as SGHTA and CDR2 as FQGTGA. Germline trimming cut 8 bases from V and 3 bases from J; bases unmatched to any gene: 6. The CDR3 loop reads CASRPGGDTGELFF. The CDR3 DNA sequence: TGTGCCAGCCGCCCTGGGGGGGACACCGGGGAGCTGTTTTTT. The full variable domain, completed using reference TRBV7-3 and TRBJ2-2, is GAGVSQTPSNKVTEKGKYVELRCDPISGHTALYWYRQSLGQGPEFLIYFQGTGAADDSGLPNDRFFAVRPEGSVSTLKIQRTERGDSAVYLCASRPGGDTGELFFGEGSRLTVL.

This chain joins TRBV14 and TRBJ1-1; 7 nucleotides agree with TRBD1. V was pared by 4 bases and J by 8 bases, with 10 bases of the junction left unmatched. CDR3 length equals 14 residues. The germline gives CDR1 SGHDN, CDR2 FVKESK. Here the CDR3 reads CASSPIGRGAEAFF. The CDR3 coding sequence is TGTGCCAGCAGCCCCATAGGCAGGGGGGCAGAAGCTTTCTTT.

The gene calls are TRBV10-3 and TRBJ1-4; 10 bases are a match to TRBD1. CDR3 length: 16 amino acids. Looked up from germline, CDR1 is ENHRY and CDR2 is SYGVKD. The V segment lost 5 bases and the J segment 2 bases; nucleotides outside the gene matches: 5. CDR3 loop: CAISTGTGATNEKLFF. Here the CDR3 DNA reads TGTGCCATCAGTACCGGGACAGGGGCCACTAATGAAAAACTGTTTTTT.

The rearrangement links TRBV30 to TRBJ1-6; D gene uncertain. The germline V gene has CDR1 GTSNPN and CDR2 SVGIG (reference sequence). The CDR3 consists of 12 residues. V was cut by 5 bases and J by 14 bases, with 16 bases left in between. For the CDR3, the DNA is TGTGCCTGGGGGCCCCGAAGGCGATCCCTCCACTTT. This sequence encodes CAWGPRRRSLHF.

The chain employs TRBV7-3 and TRBJ2-1; tentative D call: TRBD2 (6 bases). The CDR3 length is 12 residues. Trimming shortened V by 6 bases and J by 15 bases, and 18 bases separated the two germline ends. Per the germline V gene, CDR1 is SGHTA and CDR2 is FQGTGA. The DNA of the CDR3 is TGTGCCAGCAGTCATCAACCGGGAGTAGTGTTCTTC. The encoded protein is CASSHQPGVVFF.

The chain links TRBV18 to TRBJ1-1; D gene unclear. This CDR3 has 14 amino acids. Trimming stripped 3 bases from V and 0 bases from J, with 8 bases between. The germline gives CDR1 KGHSH, CDR2 LQKENI. The CDR3: CASSPEQLNTEAFF. The CDR3 DNA reads as TGTGCCAGCTCACCGGAACAGTTGAACACTGAAGCTTTCTTT.

J is TRBJ1-1 and V is TRBV2; no reliable D call. Trimming took 9 bases from V and 4 from J, leaving 21 bases between them. The CDR3 has 15 amino acids. Germline-derived CDR1 and CDR2 are SNHLY and FYNNEI. The CDR3 protein is CARQSGGFYSTEAFF. The CDR3 DNA reads TGTGCCAGACAAAGTGGCGGGTTTTACAGCACTGAAGCTTTCTTT.

The chain carries TRBV6-5 and TRBJ1-5, with TRBD1 as a possible D gene (5 bases). The V and J ends lost 2 bases and 6 bases respectively, with 8 bases between them. The CDR3 is made up of 13 amino acids. CDR1 is MNHEY and CDR2 is SVGAGI in the germline V gene. The chain's CDR3 is CASSYGGGQPQHF. In DNA form, the CDR3 reads TGTGCCAGCAGTTACGGGGGGGGTCAGCCCCAGCATTTT.

The chain uses TRBV7-2 and TRBJ2-2, with D possibly TRBD1 on 7 matching bases. V lost 0 bases and J 4 bases, leaving 15 bases between the germline ends. Per germline, CDR1 SGHTA and CDR2 FQGNSA. The CDR3 has 17 residues. CDR3 residues: CASSLARGGGGTGELFF. The CDR3 coding sequence is TGTGCCAGCAGCTTAGCGCGTGGAGGGGGCGGCACCGGGGAGCTGTTTTTT.

This clone was observed a few times. CDR3 nucleotide sequence: TGTGCCAGCAGTGAAGAGGGTTTGGGGACAGCTAACTATGGCTACACCTTC. Translated: CASSEEGLGTANYGYTF. The chain carries TRBV6-1 and TRBJ1-2; 7 nucleotides match TRBD1. The germline gives CDR1 MNHNS, CDR2 SASEGT. The junction had 8 bases not matched to a gene; V was cut back by 1 base and J by 0 bases. CDR3 size: 17 residues.

V usage is TRBV18 and J usage is TRBJ1-2, with 7 bases lining up with TRBD1. Germline V gene lookup returns CDR1 KGHSH and CDR2 LQKENI. The CDR3 is made up of 16 amino acids. J gave up 7 bases and V 2 bases, and 13 bases lay outside the gene matches. The CDR3 loop reads CASSPSRQGVLGGYTF. The CDR3 nucleotides read TGTGCCAGCTCACCATCCCGGCAGGGGGTTCTGGGTGGCTACACCTTC.

The chain has TRBV19 and TRBJ2-7, with 7 bases identical to TRBD2. This CDR3 comprises 14 residues. After removal of 3 bases from V and 6 bases from J, the junction contained 8 bases not matched to a gene. In germline, CDR1 is LNHDA, CDR2 SQIVND (reference sequence). The DNA of the CDR3 is TGTGCCAGTAGTATTGGGCCAGCGGGATTCGAGCAGTACTTC. Translated: CASSIGPAGFEQYF. Full variable domain (missing parts from reference TRBV19 and TRBJ2-7): DGGITQSPKYLFRKEGQNVTLSCEQNLNHDAMYWYRQDPGQGLRLIYYSQIVNDFQKGDIAEGYSVSREKKESFPLTVTSAQKNPTAFYLCASSIGPAGFEQYFGPGTRLTVT.

The chain joins TRBV18 to TRBJ1-1; 10 nucleotides align to TRBD1. The CDR3 totals 15 residues. Trimming at V came to 6 bases and at J to 4 bases, leaving 8 bases not matched to a gene. Germline V gene sequence: CDR1 KGHSH, CDR2 LQKENI. The DNA for the CDR3 is TGTGCCAGCTCGCAGGGACAGGGGATGGGCACTGAAGCTTTCTTT. Translation gives CASSQGQGMGTEAFF.

The J gene is TRBJ2-7, the V gene TRBV12-2; TRBD2 is taken as the D call from the table, unchecked against the DNA. TRBV12-2 is a pseudogene locus. The length of the CDR3 is 17 residues. The CDR3: CASRLAASGTPSYEQYF. DNA of the CDR3: TGTGCAAGTCGCTTAGCAGCTAGCGGAACGCCTTCCTACGAGCAGTACTTC.

The count of this clone is one. This rearrangement joins TRBV29-1 to TRBJ1-2; 12 bases agree with TRBD1. Germline CDR1 is SQVTM and CDR2 is ANQGSEA. Trimming at V came to 5 bases and at J to 7 bases, leaving 8 bases not matched to a gene. The CDR3 consists of 14 residues. In DNA form, the CDR3 reads TGCAGCGTTAACCCCGGGACAGGGGGCTTTGGCTACACCTTC. Translation gives CSVNPGTGGFGYTF.

This rearrangement joins TRBV7-2 to TRBJ2-1, with TRBD2 identical over 7 bases. V was clipped by 5 bases and J by 5 bases; unmatched bases: 12. The CDR3 has 16 amino acids. From germline, CDR1 is SGHTA and CDR2 FQGNSA. The chain's CDR3 is CASSPQGGPYNNEQFF. The CDR3 DNA reads as TGTGCCAGCAGCCCCCAGGGAGGGCCCTATAACAATGAGCAGTTCTTC.

This chain joins TRBV5-6 and TRBJ2-1; the match to TRBD2 covers 12 bases. The ends lost 5 bases at V and 7 bases at J; junction bases unmatched: 7. Germline V CDR1 and CDR2: SGHDT, YYEEEE. CDR3 length equals 15 residues. Here the CDR3 reads CASRSLAGGKNEQFF. Written as DNA, the CDR3 is TGTGCCAGCAGATCACTAGCGGGGGGAAAGAATGAGCAGTTCTTC.

This clone has a handful of counts. The chain couples TRBV28 to TRBJ1-4; D gene ambiguous. V dropped 3 bases and J dropped 12 bases, with 11 bases sitting between them. This CDR3 is 12 amino acids long. Germline V gene data show CDR1 as MDHEN and CDR2 as SYDVKM. The CDR3 sequence is CASSLDVEELFF. In DNA, the CDR3 is TGTGCCAGCAGTTTGGATGTGGAGGAACTGTTTTTT.

The chain carries TRBV6-4 and TRBJ1-2; maybe TRBD1 (5 bases). Trimming shortened V by 4 bases and J by 14 bases, and 20 bases separated the two germline ends. Germline lookup yields CDR1 MRHNA and CDR2 SNTAGT. There are 13 residues in the CDR3. For the CDR3, the DNA is TGTGCCAGCAGTGGAGGACACACCGAAAGTTTGACCTTC. This translates into CASSGGHTESLTF.

V usage is TRBV4-2 and J usage is TRBJ1-1; D unclear. Germline V lookup: CDR1 LGHNA, CDR2 YNFKEQ. CDR3 length: 14 residues. The V and J ends lost 1 base and 6 bases respectively, with 12 bases between them. The CDR3 nucleotides are TGTGCCAGCAGCCAAGCCGGCGGGAGCGCTGAAGCTTTCTTT. Translation gives CASSQAGGSAEAFF.

The chain couples TRBV11-2 to TRBJ2-5; 11 bases are a match to TRBD2. In germline, CDR1 is SGHAT, CDR2 FQNNGV. V shed 7 bases, J shed 2 bases, and the junction held 3 bases outside the gene matches. The CDR3 loop spans 14 amino acids. CDR3 nucleotides: TGTGCCAGCACGACTAGCGGGATGCAAGAGACCCAGTACTTC. Protein: CASTTSGMQETQYF.

V is TRBV29-1 and J is TRBJ1-2, with 7 bases lining up with TRBD1. Germline V lookup: CDR1 SQVTM, CDR2 ANQGSEA. V lost 3 bases and J lost 0; bases outside the gene matches: 10. This CDR3 contains 16 residues. CDR3 coding DNA: TGCAGCGTTGATGGACAGGCCGACGGGGCTAACTATGGCTACACCTTC. This encodes CSVDGQADGANYGYTF.

The rearrangement uses TRBV5-6 and TRBJ1-2; possible D gene TRBD1, 6 bases. The V gene's germline CDR1 is SGHDT and CDR2 YYEEEE. This CDR3 is 15 amino acids long. V lost 4 bases to trimming and J lost 1 base, with 14 bases between them. CDR3 loop: CASSHNRAFNYGYTF. CDR3 nucleotides: TGTGCCAGCAGCCATAACAGGGCTTTTAACTATGGCTACACCTTC.

The V gene is TRBV7-3, the J gene TRBJ2-1, with D unresolved. V dropped 6 bases and J dropped 6 bases, with 9 bases sitting between them. CDR1 is SGHTA and CDR2 is FQGTGA in the germline V gene. The CDR3 runs 12 residues. This CDR3 is CASSLRANEQFF. As DNA, the CDR3 is TGTGCCAGCAGTCTACGAGCCAATGAGCAGTTCTTC. The whole variable domain, filled in from reference TRBV7-3 and TRBJ2-1, reads GAGVSQTPSNKVTEKGKYVELRCDPISGHTALYWYRQSLGQGPEFLIYFQGTGAADDSGLPNDRFFAVRPEGSVSTLKIQRTERGDSAVYLCASSLRANEQFFGPGTRLTVL.

This rearrangement joins TRBV30 to TRBJ1-5, with 9 bases identical to TRBD1. Germline lookup yields CDR1 GTSNPN and CDR2 SVGIG (reference sequence). V gave up 3 bases and J gave up 5 bases; unmatched junction bases: 8. The CDR3 is 15 residues long. CDR3 loop: CAWSLGQGRDQPQHF. CDR3 nucleotide sequence: TGTGCCTGGAGCCTAGGACAGGGGAGGGATCAGCCCCAGCATTTT.

This chain connects TRBV10-1 to TRBJ1-1; D call uncertain. The CDR3 covers 14 residues. CDR1 WNHNN and CDR2 SYGVQD come from the germline V gene (reference sequence). V lost 5 bases to trimming and J lost 3 bases, with 13 bases between them. CDR3: CASSNRRRDTEAFF. CDR3 bases: TGCGCCAGCAGTAACCGAAGGAGGGACACTGAAGCTTTCTTT.

V usage is TRBV5-6 and J usage is TRBJ1-2; D gene unclear. This CDR3 has 12 amino acids. Germline V gives CDR1 SGHDT, CDR2 YYEEEE. Trimming removed 5 bases at V and 1 base at J, with 6 bases between. In DNA, the CDR3 is TGTGCCAGCAGTACGAGTAACTATGGCTACACCTTC. Translation: CASSTSNYGYTF.